This T cell receptor beta chain was identified during a study of a mutant IDH1 vaccine in newly diagnosed glioma. About the research overall: Onset of vaccination occurred 4-6 weeks following radiotherapy alone, or with temozolomide cycles. A roughly 60% male, approximately 38% female split and a mean age of around 41 years characterized treated patients.

In the case of this clone: Its antigen is still unknown.

The germline CDR1 and CDR2 sequences are LNHDA and SQIVND (reference sequence). V was shortened by 7 bases and J by 3 bases, with 9 bases between the two germline ends. The CDR3 contains 12 residues. Sequencing used immunoSEQ multiplex PCR; TCRdb keeps in-frame clones, though not all of them. Among over 25,000 clones listed, approximately 90% were seen once. As to time point: week 5, during vaccination. Vaccination comprised doses that each held 300 ug of mutant IDH1 20-mer peptide, plus topical imiquimod. Sequencing was performed on peripheral blood mononuclear cells (PBMCs), taken from a glioma patient whose treatment included an IDH1 peptide vaccine. The origin of this receptor is a woman between 40 and 50 years old with glioma. Some clones in this sample may be carry-over from other donors' samples. The chain combines TRBV19 with TRBJ1-1; D is unclear. For the CDR3, the DNA is TGTGCCAGTATTGGGGTCGACACTGAAGCTTTCTTT. As protein: CASIGVDTEAFF.